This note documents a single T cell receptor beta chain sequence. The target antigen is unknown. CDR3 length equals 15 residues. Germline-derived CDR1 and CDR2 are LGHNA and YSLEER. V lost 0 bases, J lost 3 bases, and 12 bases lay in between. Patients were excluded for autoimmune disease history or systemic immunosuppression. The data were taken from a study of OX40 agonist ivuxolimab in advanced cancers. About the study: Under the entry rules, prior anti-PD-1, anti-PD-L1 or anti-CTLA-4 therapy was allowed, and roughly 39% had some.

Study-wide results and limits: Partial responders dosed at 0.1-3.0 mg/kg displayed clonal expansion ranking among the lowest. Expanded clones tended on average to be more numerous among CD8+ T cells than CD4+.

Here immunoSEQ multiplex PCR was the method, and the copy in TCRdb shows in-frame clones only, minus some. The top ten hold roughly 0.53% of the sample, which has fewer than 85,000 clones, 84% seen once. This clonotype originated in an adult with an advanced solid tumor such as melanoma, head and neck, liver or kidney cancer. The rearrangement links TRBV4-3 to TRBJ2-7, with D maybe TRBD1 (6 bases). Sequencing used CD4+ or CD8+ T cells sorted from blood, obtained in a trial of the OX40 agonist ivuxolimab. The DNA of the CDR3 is TGCGCCAGCAGCCAAGATCGCCAGGGGTTCTACGAGCAGTACTTC. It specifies CASSQDRQGFYEQYF.